This T cell receptor (beta chain) was sequenced during a study of control samples from healthy donors and cancer patients. Generated by immunoSEQ multiplex PCR, the TCRdb table keeps only in-frame clones and is missing some. Of about 150,000 clones listed, 80% to 95% are singletons. Sequencing was performed on blood. This receptor was identified in a man under 40 in good health.

The CDR3 DNA sequence: TGTGCCAGCAGTCCAAACCACGTGGACGAGCAGTACTTC. Protein sequence: CASSPNHVDEQYF. V is TRBV12-3 or TRBV12-4 and J is TRBJ2-7; D remains ambiguous. The CDR3 has 13 amino acids. V was shortened by 5 bases and J by 5 bases, with 13 bases between the two germline ends.